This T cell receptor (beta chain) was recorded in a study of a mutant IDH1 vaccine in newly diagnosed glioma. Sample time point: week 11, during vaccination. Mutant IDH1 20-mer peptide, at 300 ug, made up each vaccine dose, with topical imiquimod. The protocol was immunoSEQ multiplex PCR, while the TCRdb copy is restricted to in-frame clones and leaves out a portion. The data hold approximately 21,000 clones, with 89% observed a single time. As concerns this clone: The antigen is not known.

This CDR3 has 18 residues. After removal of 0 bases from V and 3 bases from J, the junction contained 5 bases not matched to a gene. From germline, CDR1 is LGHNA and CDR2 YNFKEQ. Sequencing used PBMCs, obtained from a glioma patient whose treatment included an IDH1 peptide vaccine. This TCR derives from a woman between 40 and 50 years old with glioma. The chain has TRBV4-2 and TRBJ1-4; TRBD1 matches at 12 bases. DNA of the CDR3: TGTGCCAGCAGCCAAGATCCGGGACAGGGGGCACCTAATGAAAAACTGTTTTTT. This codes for CASSQDPGQGAPNEKLFF.